The T cell receptor (beta chain) described here comes from a study of post-analysis software for immune sequencing data (dated by TCRdb to the mid-2010s). Study-level background: The recorded disease courses included relapsing-remitting, secondary progressive and progressive-relapsing multiple sclerosis, and some patients had no subtype annotation. Patient repertoires were compared against ten to eleven previously published healthy control repertoires from donors aged 6 to 25 years. A subset of samples was prepared in parallel using single-end sample barcoding, then pooled and co-amplified after Illumina adapter ligation.

Points the paper makes about the study in general: Significantly higher frequencies in patients than in controls were found for about five TRBV segments, including TRBV5-6, TRBV5-1 and TRBV20-1. The multiple sclerosis patient group was slightly younger than the control group. When samples were clustered directly using the F measure, samples prepared in the same batch co-clustered strongly, which prompted a batch-effect correction. Normalized Chao1 diversity was significantly lower in multiple sclerosis patients than controls, suggesting substantial peripheral T-cell clonal expansion.

From cysteine to phenylalanine, the CDR3 is 14 amino acids long. Just CDR3 DNA is preserved here, 42 bases in frame from base 1. Trimming costs V 5 bases and J 9 bases, and their ends lie 17 bases apart. There are many counts of this clonotype. The antigen this receptor binds is unknown. Per-base quality was not reported, and no clone a single base away is much larger than it. The method was PCR. Instrument on record: Illumina HiSeq 2500. Unique molecular identifiers were incorporated into TCR beta cDNA libraries to reduce PCR and sequencing biases. Some 500,000 cDNA molecules were obtained per 1 to 10 million input T cells, so each molecule approximated one T cell. The same protocol used for the earlier healthy control dataset was applied to prepare and sequence the patient libraries. Samples belonging to the same batch were prepared together, multiplexed and sequenced on a shared HiSeq lane. The authors processed their data as follows. Raw barcoded reads were processed with MIGEC, and single-read molecular identifier groups were discarded before consensus assembly and CDR3 extraction. VDJtools was used for post-analysis of the clonotype tables, and diversity was normalized by down-sampling every dataset to the size of the smallest sample. To correct batch-related cross-sample contamination, repertoire overlap clustering matched CDR3 amino acid sequences but not nucleotide sequences. Using fastp at Q25 and MiXCR, TCRdb reprocessed the public reads and kept productive beta chains. One record per CDR3 amino acid sequence lists the most common genes and DNA. TCRdb assigned the V and J calls; the authors' analysis was not used. This sample comprises about 800,000 distinct CDR3 sequences, around 27% of them detected only once. The ten largest account for 0.56% of the sample.

To demonstrate the VDJtools post-analysis software, TCR beta repertoires were profiled from the peripheral blood of over ten young patients with multiple sclerosis. The multiple sclerosis patients were children and adolescents ranging in age from roughly 6 to 16 years. The V gene is TRBV12-3 or TRBV12-4 and the J gene is TRBJ2-4, with the D gene too uncertain to name. This clonotype was sampled from a girl aged 5-17 years with multiple sclerosis. The specimen sequenced was blood. CDR3 sequence: CASSPPLGSGIQYF. In nucleotide form, the sequence is TGTGCCAGCAGTCCCCCGTTGGGATCTGGCATTCAGTACTTC.